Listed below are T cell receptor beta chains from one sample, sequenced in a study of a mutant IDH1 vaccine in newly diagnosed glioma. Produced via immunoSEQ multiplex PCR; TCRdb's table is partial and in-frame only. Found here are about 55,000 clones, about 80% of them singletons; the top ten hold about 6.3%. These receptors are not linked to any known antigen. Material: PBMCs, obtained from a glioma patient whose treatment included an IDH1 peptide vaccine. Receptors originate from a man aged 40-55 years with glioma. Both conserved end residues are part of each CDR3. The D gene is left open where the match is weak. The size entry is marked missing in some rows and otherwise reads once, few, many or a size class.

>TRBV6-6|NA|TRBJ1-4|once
TGTGCCAGCAGTTACCGGGACAACAAACTGTTTTTT
CASSYRDNKLFF
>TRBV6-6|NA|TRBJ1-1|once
TGTGCCAGCAGATGGGGAGGGAGGGACACTGAAGCTTTCTTT
CASRWGGRDTEAFF
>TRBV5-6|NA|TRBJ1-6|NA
TGTGCCAGCAGCTTGGGGACGGGGAATTCACCCCTCCACTTT
CASSLGTGNSPLHF
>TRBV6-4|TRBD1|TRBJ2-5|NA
TGTGCCAGCAGTGAGGGGACAGGGGGCGAAGAGACCCAGTACTTC
CASSEGTGGEETQYF
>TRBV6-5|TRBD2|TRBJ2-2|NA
TGTGCCAGCAGTTACCTGGGGGGGACCGGGGAGCTGTTTTTT
CASSYLGGTGELFF
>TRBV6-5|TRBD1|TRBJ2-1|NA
TGTGCCAGCAGTTACTCGACAGGGGTGTACAATGAGCAGTTCTTC
CASSYSTGVYNEQFF
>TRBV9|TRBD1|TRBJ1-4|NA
TGTGCCAGCAGCACGGGACAGATTAATGAAAAACTGTTTTTT
CASSTGQINEKLFF
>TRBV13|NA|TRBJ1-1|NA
TGTGCCAGCAGCTTAGGCATTGAAGCTTTCTTT
CASSLGIEAFF
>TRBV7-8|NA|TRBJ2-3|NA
TGTGCCAGCAGCAAAACTTTGGGGGCGACAGATACGCAGTATTTT
CASSKTLGATDTQYF
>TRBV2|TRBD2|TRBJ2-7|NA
TGTGCCAGCAGGACAGAGCGGGGGAGCTACGAGCAGTACTTC
CASRTERGSYEQYF
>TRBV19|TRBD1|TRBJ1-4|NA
TGTGCCAGTAGTACCGGCGGGACAGGCGAAAAACTGTTTTTT
CASSTGGTGEKLFF
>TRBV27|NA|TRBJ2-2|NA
TGTGCCAGCTCCAGAATCACTGGACTTCTCCAGAACACCGGGGAGCTGTTTTTT
CASSRITGLLQNTGELFF
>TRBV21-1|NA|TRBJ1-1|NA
TGTGCCAGCAGCATCCCAGGGTTTACGAGCGGTAACACTGAAGCTTTCTTT
CASSIPGFTSGNTEAFF
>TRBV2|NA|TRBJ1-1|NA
TGTGCCAGCGGGAAAGGGCTAATGAACACTGAAGCTTTCTTT
CASGKGLMNTEAFF
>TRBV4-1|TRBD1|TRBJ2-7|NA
TGCGCCAGCAGCCAAGATCGGGGACAGGCCAACTACGAGCAGTACTTC
CASSQDRGQANYEQYF
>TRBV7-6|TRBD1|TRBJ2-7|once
TGTGCCAGCAGCCACGGACAGGGGGCCTCCTACGAGCAGTACTTC
CASSHGQGASYEQYF
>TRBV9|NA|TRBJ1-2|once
TGTGCCTGCTTAGGGACTAACTATGGCTACACCTTC
CACLGTNYGYTF
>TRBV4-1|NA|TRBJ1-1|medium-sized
TGCGCCAGCAGCCAACTCGGGGGAGCAGTCATGAACACTGAAGCTTTCTTT
CASSQLGGAVMNTEAFF
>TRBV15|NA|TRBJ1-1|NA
TGTGCCACCAGCACAACGGCCGGATCGGGGATGAACACTGAAGCTTTCTTT
CATSTTAGSGMNTEAFF
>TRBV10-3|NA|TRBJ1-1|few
TGTGCCATTGGACCGGGGACTGAAGCTTTCTTT
CAIGPGTEAFF
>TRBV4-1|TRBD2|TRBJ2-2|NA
TGCGCCAGCAGCGAAAGGGGCCTAGCGGGGGGGGAGCTGTTTTTT
CASSERGLAGGELFF
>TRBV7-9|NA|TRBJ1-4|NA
TGTGCCAGCAGCCGAACGGGAATTGAAAAACTGTTTTTT
CASSRTGIEKLFF
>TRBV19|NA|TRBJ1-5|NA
TGTGCCAGTAGTGCAGGGATCAGGCAGCCCCAGCATTTT
CASSAGIRQPQHF
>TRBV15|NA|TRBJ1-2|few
TGTGCCACCAGCAGAGGCCTAAGTGGCTACACCTTC
CATSRGLSGYTF
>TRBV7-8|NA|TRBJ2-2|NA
TGTGCCAGCAGCTTATTAGGGATTGTACGGGGCACCGGGGAGCTGTTTTTT
CASSLLGIVRGTGELFF
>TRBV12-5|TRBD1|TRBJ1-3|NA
TGTGCTAGTGGTTCAGGACAGGGCTCTTCGGGTGGAAACACCATATATTTT
CASGSGQGSSGGNTIYF
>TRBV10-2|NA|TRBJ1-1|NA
TGCGCCAGCAGTGAGAGGCCCAATCGGGGTGCTCCTGAAGCTTTCTTT
CASSERPNRGAPEAFF
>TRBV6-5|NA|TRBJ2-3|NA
TGTGCCGGGGTAACTAGGAGCACAGATACGCAGTATTTT
CAGVTRSTDTQYF
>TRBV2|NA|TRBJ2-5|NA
TGTGCCAGCAGTGTCGTGGAGGGGGGCAGCGAGGGTTACGAGACCCAGTACTTC
CASSVVEGGSEGYETQYF
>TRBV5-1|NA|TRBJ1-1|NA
TGCGCCAGCAGCTCGGGCCCGGGGGTGAGGGCTGAAGCTTTCTTT
CASSSGPGVRAEAFF
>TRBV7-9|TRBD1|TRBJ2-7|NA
TGTGCCAGCAGCTCTTGGACAGGGAATTCCTACGAGCAGTACTTC
CASSSWTGNSYEQYF
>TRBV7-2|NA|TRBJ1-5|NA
TGTGCCAGCAGCTTAGTAACAGTCGGTCAGCCCCAGCATTTT
CASSLVTVGQPQHF
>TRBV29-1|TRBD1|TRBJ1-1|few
TGCAGCGGCACCCCATCAGGGGGGAACACTGAAGCTTTCTTT
CSGTPSGGNTEAFF
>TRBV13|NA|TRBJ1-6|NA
TGTGCCAGCAGCTTAGCGGCAGTCTATAATTCACCCCTCCACTTT
CASSLAAVYNSPLHF
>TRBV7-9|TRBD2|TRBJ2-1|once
TGTGCCAGCAGCCCCGCCGGGGGGGGCTACAATGAGCAGTTCTTC
CASSPAGGGYNEQFF
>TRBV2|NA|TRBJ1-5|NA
TGTGCCAGCAGTGGCTCAGGGGCTGCAGGCAATCAGCCCCAGCATTTT
CASSGSGAAGNQPQHF
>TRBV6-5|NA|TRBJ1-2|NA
TGTGCCAGCAGTTACTCGAGACTTGGCTATGGCTACACCTTC
CASSYSRLGYGYTF
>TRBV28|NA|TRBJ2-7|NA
TGTGCCACCCTTAGCTACGAGCAGTACTTC
CATLSYEQYF
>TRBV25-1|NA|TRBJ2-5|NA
TGTGCCAGCAGTGTTCCAGGCTTGGAGACCCAGTACTTC
CASSVPGLETQYF
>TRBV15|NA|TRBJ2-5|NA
TGTGCCACCAGCAGAGCAGGAGGAGTCATGGGGACCCAGTACTTC
CATSRAGGVMGTQYF
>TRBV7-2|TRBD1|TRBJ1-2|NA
TGTGCCAGCAGCTTGGGACAGGGTGATGGCTACACCTTC
CASSLGQGDGYTF
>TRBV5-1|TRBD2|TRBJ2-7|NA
TGCGCCAGTGGAGCGGGGGGGCCTTTGCGCGAGCAGTACTTC
CASGAGGPLREQYF
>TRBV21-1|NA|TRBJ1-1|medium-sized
TGTGCCAGCAGCGGCCGAACCTCCTTTAACACTGAAGCTTTCTTT
CASSGRTSFNTEAFF
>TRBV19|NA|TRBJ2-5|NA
TGTGCCAGTATGGGGCAGGAGACCCAGTACTTC
CASMGQETQYF
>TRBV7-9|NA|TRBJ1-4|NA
TGTGCCAGCAGCTTAGGGGCAGGGTGTGAAAAACTGTTTTTT
CASSLGAGCEKLFF
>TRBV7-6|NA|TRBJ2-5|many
TGTGCCAGCAGCTTAGTACAAGAGACCCAGTACTTC
CASSLVQETQYF
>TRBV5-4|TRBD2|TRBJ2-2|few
TGTGCCAGCAGCCGAAATAGCGGGGGGACGAACACCGGGGAGCTGTTTTTT
CASSRNSGGTNTGELFF
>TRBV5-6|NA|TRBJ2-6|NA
TGTGCCAGCAGCTGGGGGAGCTCTGGGGCCAACGTCCTGACTTTC
CASSWGSSGANVLTF
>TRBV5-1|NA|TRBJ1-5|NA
TGCGCCAGCAGCCAAGGGCGCCCGGTGGCTCCCCATCAGCCCCAGCATTTT
CASSQGRPVAPHQPQHF
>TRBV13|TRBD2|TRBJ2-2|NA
TGTGCCAGCAGCTTGGAGCGGGGGGGCGGGGAGCTGTTTTTT
CASSLERGGGELFF
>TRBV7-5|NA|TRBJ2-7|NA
TGTGCCAGAAGCCCCCAGGACGGAAGCTCCTACGAGCAGTACTTC
CARSPQDGSSYEQYF